This T cell receptor (beta chain) was recorded in a study of blood T cell repertoires in COVID-19. Across the study: The United States, Italy and Spain were the sources of the acute and convalescent COVID-19 samples.

Original methodology: Amplification with reference gene primers provided the estimates of nucleated cell counts. The assay was immunoSEQ multiplex PCR, and TCRdb's table has in-frame clones only and misses some. V and J calls and clone size are given by that table; D and trimming were obtained from the DNA. The repertoire consists of 300,000 to 400,000 clones, with about 87% occurring once and the leading ten covering 2.3%. Trimming removed 3 bases from V and 3 bases from J; junction bases left unmatched: 8. This CDR3 is 15 amino acids long. CDR1 and CDR2 (germline): SGHRS, YFSETQ. The receptor was derived from a woman aged 55-70 years with COVID-19, enrolled during active disease. Material: peripheral blood. The chain links TRBV5-1 to TRBJ2-7; TRBD2 aligns across 8 bases. The DNA for the CDR3 is TGCGCCAGCAGCTCCTCAAGCGGGGGTTTCTACGAGCAGTACTTC. The encoded protein is CASSSSSGGFYEQYF.